This TCR beta chain was sequenced for a study of Ad26.COV2.S vaccination and SARS-CoV-2 variants. Across the study: This donor came from the COV1001 trial of Ad26.COV2.S.

Study-wide findings and caveats: It is possible that the TCR breadth and depth analyses underestimated the total T cell responses.

Documented treatment: 15 to 20 received Ad26.COV2.S at low or high dose, single or two shots; several received placebo; per-sample allocation not given. Sampling happened 63 days after the first vaccine or placebo injection. Expression of Wuhan-strain SARS-CoV-2 spike came from the Ad26 vector that formed the vaccine. Data came from immunoSEQ multiplex PCR; TCRdb stores just in-frame clones and leaves some out. The data show under 250,000 clones, around 90% seen once. Notes on this clone: What it binds is unknown.

The length of the CDR3 is 17 residues. Germline-derived CDR1 and CDR2 are SGHAT and FQNNGV. Trimming left V 0 bases short and J 2 bases short, with 16 bases between. The chain recombines TRBV11-2 with TRBJ1-1, with a tentative D call TRBD1 (5 bases). This clonotype was obtained from a person between 18 and 65 years old who received the Ad26.COV2.S COVID-19 vaccine or a placebo. This specimen consisted of peripheral blood, obtained in a trial of Ad26.COV2.S vaccine versus placebo. DNA of the CDR3: TGTGCCAGCAGCTTAGAGCTGCGGGGACCCAAAAACACTGAAGCTTTCTTT. It is translated as CASSLELRGPKNTEAFF.